The source of this T cell receptor (beta chain) is a study of T-cell memory formation after mild COVID-19. General study points: CD4+ bias marked clones expanding day 15 to 37, unlike balanced contracting clones.

Germline CDR1 and CDR2: LGHNA and YSLEER. Trimming removed 10 bases at V and 0 bases at J, with 12 bases between. CDR3 length: 14 amino acids. TCRdb fed the 5' RACE reads into MiXCR, producing one record per CDR3 protein. This sample has 300,000 to 400,000 distinct CDR3 sequences, with about an eighth found just once. Worth noting for this clonotype: Its antigen is still unknown.

Sequenced: PBMCs or a T cell subset sorted from them (not recorded which). The rearrangement uses TRBV4-3 and TRBJ2-2; D gene ambiguous. This receptor was obtained from a man aged 18 to 35 who had mild COVID-19 (a few samples of this study predate the infection). Cell type and time point are not known. The CDR3 protein is CATRPASNTGELFF. The CDR3 DNA sequence: TGCGCCACCCGTCCGGCCTCGAACACCGGGGAGCTGTTTTTT.